Each of the 30 T cell receptor beta chains below was sequenced from the same sample in a study of molecular identifiers for immune sequencing clone quantification. In TCRdb, the PCR reads were re-called with MiXCR into one record per CDR3 protein. The sample holds 490,000 or so distinct CDR3 sequences, roughly a fifth seen once. The sequenced sample consisted of naive CD8+ T cells from blood, with Jurkat cell RNA spiked in. Subset given: FACS-sorted CD8+CD4-CCR7+CD45RA+ naive T cells. These receptors originate from a human donor in good health. Some libraries in this study had Jurkat cell RNA spiked in.

This clonotype was counted at least ten times. The chain carries TRBV6-2 or TRBV6-3 and TRBJ2-7; possible D gene TRBD1, 5 bases. The ends were cut back, 5 bases at V and 4 bases at J, with 21 bases in the middle. CDR1 and CDR2 from the germline V gene are MNHEY and SVGEGT. This CDR3 is built from 16 residues. The CDR3 here is CASSAETWGREYEQYF. In DNA, the CDR3 is TGTGCCAGCAGTGCCGAGACCTGGGGCAGAGAGTACGAGCAGTACTTC.

This clonotype appeared many times. This chain joins TRBV29-1 and TRBJ2-2; D is uncertain. CDR1 and CDR2 (germline): SQVTM, ANQGSEA. The CDR3 has 13 amino acids. Between the trimmed V and J ends, which lost 1 base and 4 bases, there was a span of 7 bases. CDR3: CSVEGDFTGELFF. The CDR3 DNA sequence: TGCAGCGTTGAAGGCGATTTCACCGGGGAGCTGTTTTTT.

This clonotype has a handful of counts. The chain carries TRBV5-1 and TRBJ2-7, with 7 nucleotides matching TRBD1. J gave up 3 bases and V 0 bases, and 9 bases lay outside the gene matches. This CDR3 contains 16 residues. Germline assignment: CDR1 SGHRS and CDR2 YFSETQ. The CDR3 region is CASSLAQGTANYEQYF. The CDR3 DNA follows: TGCGCCAGCAGCTTGGCCCAGGGGACAGCGAACTACGAGCAGTACTTC.

With regard to this clonotype: A much larger clone lies one base from this, so it may be a read error. The gene calls are TRBV13 and TRBJ2-1; a weak D match, TRBD1 (6 bases). CDR1 is PRHDT, CDR2 FYEKMQ, per germline (reference sequence). The V and J ends lost 5 bases and 8 bases respectively, with 16 bases between them. CDR3 length: 14 amino acids. This CDR3 reads CASSPGQLHDEQFF. As DNA, the CDR3 is TGTGCCAGCAGCCCGGGACAACTCCACGATGAGCAGTTCTTC.

This clonotype was counted at least ten times. The rearrangement uses TRBV12-3 or TRBV12-4 and TRBJ1-4; D unclear. The CDR3 runs to 16 residues. V was cut by 1 base and J by 0 bases, with 9 bases left in between. CDR3 protein: CASSLGPDTTNEKLFF. The CDR3 nucleotides are TGTGCCAGCAGTTTAGGTCCTGATACAACTAATGAAAAACTGTTTTTT.

This clonotype was detected a few times. V is TRBV29-1 and J is TRBJ1-2; D is uncertain. This CDR3 is built from 14 residues. Germline V gene lookup returns CDR1 SQVTM and CDR2 ANQGSEA. V lost 0 bases and J 3 bases, leaving 11 bases between the germline ends. CDR3 DNA: TGCAGCGTTGAAGATCCAGAGAGGGACTATGGCTACACCTTC. Amino acid sequence: CSVEDPERDYGYTF.

In its sample, this clonotype was seen many times. This rearrangement joins TRBV4-3 to TRBJ2-3; D is possibly TRBD2 (6 bases). This CDR3 has 14 residues. Per germline, CDR1 LGHNA and CDR2 YSLEER. With 5 bases removed from V and 4 bases from J, the gap between germline ends came to 13 bases. The CDR3 is CASSDGGIADTQYF. CDR3 coding DNA: TGCGCCAGCAGCGACGGGGGAATAGCAGATACGCAGTATTTT.

The chain combines TRBV13 with TRBJ2-3, with TRBD2 matching over 11 bases. V lost 5 bases to trimming and J lost 4 bases; unmatched junction nucleotides: 2. The CDR3 loop spans 14 amino acids. Germline CDR1 and CDR2: PRHDT and FYEKMQ (reference sequence). This CDR3 is CASSIAGGADTQYF. CDR3 bases: TGTGCCAGCAGCATAGCGGGAGGGGCAGATACGCAGTATTTT.

Ten or more counts support this clonotype. The chain recombines TRBV11-2 with TRBJ2-1; D gene unclear. The CDR3 extends over 12 amino acids. Germline CDR1 SGHAT, CDR2 FQNNGV. V lost 0 bases to trimming and J lost 4 bases, with 1 base between them. DNA for the CDR3: TGTGCCAGCAGCTTAGAGTACAATGAGCAGTTCTTC. It specifies CASSLEYNEQFF.

The gene calls are TRBV24-1 and TRBJ1-5; D is uncertain. Trimming left V 3 bases short and J 0 bases short, with 8 bases between. In germline, CDR1 is KGHDR, CDR2 SFDVKD. The CDR3 runs 15 residues. CDR3 DNA: TGTGCCACCAGTGATCGATGGGGTAGCAATCAGCCCCAGCATTTT. It encodes CATSDRWGSNQPQHF.

This clonotype has just a few counts. This chain connects TRBV30 to TRBJ2-7, with D possibly called TRBD1 or TRBD2 (5 bases each). CDR1 is GTSNPN and CDR2 is SVGIG in the germline V gene (reference sequence). Trimming shortened V by 4 bases and J by 0 bases, and 13 bases separated the two germline ends. The CDR3 consists of 14 residues. CDR3 in amino acids: CAWTSGASSYEQYF. CDR3 nucleotides: TGTGCCTGGACCTCCGGGGCGAGCTCCTACGAGCAGTACTTC.

This clonotype was counted many times. V is TRBV9 and J is TRBJ2-2; unclear D gene. The V end was cut by 4 bases, the J end by 3 bases, with 10 bases between. The CDR3 is 14 amino acids. Germline lookup yields CDR1 SGDLS and CDR2 YYNGEE. CDR3 sequence: CASSLRLDTGELFF. Written as DNA, the CDR3 is TGTGCCAGCAGCTTACGACTGGACACCGGGGAGCTGTTTTTT.

This clonotype has a count of ten or more. The chain is built from TRBV7-2 and TRBJ2-3; TRBD2 matches at 9 bases. V was pared by 1 base and J by 4 bases, with 6 bases of the junction left unmatched. CDR3 length: 16 residues. CDR1 is SGHTA, CDR2 FQGNSA, per germline. The CDR3 sequence is CASSLVGGRAPDTQYF. The CDR3 region has the DNA TGTGCCAGCAGCTTAGTGGGCGGGAGGGCCCCAGATACGCAGTATTTT.

As for this clonotype: A much bigger clone sits one base away, suggesting this may be a read error. The rearrangement uses TRBV16 and TRBJ1-5; TRBD1 aligns across 8 bases. The germline V gene encodes CDR1 KGHSY and CDR2 FQNENV. V shed 4 bases and J 9 bases; nucleotides not matched to a gene: 20. The CDR3 covers 18 residues. The CDR3 DNA reads TGTGCCAGCAGCCTGAAACAGGGGGAAGCTAGTCGAAGGCGGCCCCAGCATTTT. It codes for CASSLKQGEASRRRPQHF.

This clonotype showed up just a few times. V gene TRBV29-1 combines with J gene TRBJ2-1; 10 nucleotides agree with TRBD2. Per germline, CDR1 SQVTM and CDR2 ANQGSEA. The V gene end was trimmed by 7 bases and the J gene end by 7 bases; junction bases not matched to a gene: 13. This CDR3 spans 15 amino acids. CDR3 loop: CSALQAGGPLNEQFF. The CDR3 DNA reads as TGCAGCGCACTCCAAGCGGGAGGGCCTCTGAATGAGCAGTTCTTC.

This clonotype was detected ten times or more. The chain recombines TRBV7-6 with TRBJ1-1, with D unclear. Germline V CDR1 and CDR2: SGHVS, FNYEAQ. The CDR3 loop spans 15 amino acids. V was clipped by 0 bases and J by 0 bases, with 8 bases between them. The CDR3: CASSLATEMNTEAFF. The CDR3 DNA sequence: TGTGCCAGCAGCTTAGCTACAGAGATGAACACTGAAGCTTTCTTT.

The chain carries TRBV7-9 and TRBJ1-6; TRBD1 aligns across 10 bases. Germline V gene sequence: CDR1 SEHNR, CDR2 FQNEAQ (reference sequence). After removal of 1 base from V and 9 bases from J, the junction contained 3 bases not matched to a gene. The CDR3 runs 15 residues. The CDR3 DNA follows: TGTGCCAGCAGCTTAGAATGGGACAGGGGTTCACCCCTCCACTTT. It yields the protein CASSLEWDRGSPLHF.

The chain links TRBV7-9 to TRBJ2-5, with a weak D call TRBD2 (6 bases). The CDR3 runs to 16 residues. With 2 bases removed from V and 2 bases from J, the gap between germline ends came to 15 bases. Germline CDR1 SEHNR, CDR2 FQNEAQ (reference sequence). This CDR3 reads CASSLLGRGVQETQYF. DNA of the CDR3: TGTGCCAGCAGCTTATTAGGGCGGGGCGTACAAGAGACCCAGTACTTC. Variable domain in full (rest from reference TRBV7-9 and TRBJ2-5): DTGVSQNPRHKITKRGQNVTFRCDPISEHNRLYWYRQTLGQGPEFLTYFQNEAQLEKSRLLSDRFSAERPKGSFSTLEIQRTEQGDSAMYLCASSLLGRGVQETQYFGPGTRLLVL.

About this clonotype itself: This sequence may be a read error, since a much larger clone differs from it by one base. The rearrangement joins TRBV13 to TRBJ1-1; 7 bases agree with TRBD1. The germline CDR1 and CDR2 sequences are PRHDT and FYEKMQ (reference sequence). This CDR3 comprises 14 residues. In DNA form, the CDR3 reads TGTGCCAGCAGCTTGACAGGGAGAGGGACTGGAGCTTTCTTT. This translates into CASSLTGRGTGAFF.

This clonotype was seen at least ten times. This sequence joins TRBV4-1 and TRBJ1-1, with D tentatively TRBD1 (6 bases). The CDR3 spans 15 residues. Deletions cut 4 bases from V and 0 bases from J, with 12 bases between. In germline, CDR1 is MGHRA, CDR2 YSYEKL. DNA for the CDR3: TGCGCCAGCAGCCCCGAGCGGGGGCTGAACACTGAAGCTTTCTTT. Protein sequence: CASSPERGLNTEAFF.

V and J are TRBV5-6 and TRBJ2-2, with D unresolved. The CDR3 sequence is 12 residues long. With 3 bases removed from V and 5 bases from J, the gap between germline ends came to 5 bases. Germline loops: CDR1 SGHDT, CDR2 YYEEEE. The CDR3 coding sequence is TGTGCCAGCAGCTGGAGAACCGGGGAGCTGTTTTTT. Amino acids: CASSWRTGELFF. Combining the CDR3 with reference TRBV5-6 and TRBJ2-2 gives the whole variable domain DAGVTQSPTHLIKTRGQQVTLRCSPKSGHDTVSWYQQALGQGPQFIFQYYEEEERQRGNFPDRFSGHQFPNYSSELNVNALLLGDSALYLCASSWRTGELFFGEGSRLTVL.

This clonotype has only a few counts. The chain is built from TRBV14 and TRBJ2-7; D unresolved. Trimming shortened V by 1 base and J by 3 bases, and 16 bases separated the two germline ends. Germline V gene sequence: CDR1 SGHDN, CDR2 FVKESK. The CDR3 has 16 residues. The CDR3 loop reads CASSQGAVVLGYEQYF. CDR3 sequence (DNA): TGTGCCAGCAGCCAAGGGGCGGTCGTGCTTGGCTACGAGCAGTACTTC.

The chain recombines TRBV27 with TRBJ2-3, with TRBD2 matching 15 bases. Germline V gene data show CDR1 as MNHEY and CDR2 as SMNVEV (reference sequence). There are 18 residues in the CDR3. Trimming at V came to 6 bases and at J to 0 bases, leaving 7 bases not matched to a gene. The CDR3 DNA reads TGTGCCAGCAGACCTGGGACTAGCGGGAGGACTAGCACAGATACGCAGTATTTT. Translating it yields CASRPGTSGRTSTDTQYF.

As concerns this clonotype: A much larger clone is a single base away; this may be a read error. The genes are TRBV6-2 or TRBV6-3 and TRBJ2-7; possibly TRBD1 or TRBD2 for D (5 bases each). V was clipped by 8 bases and J by 3 bases, with 14 bases between them. This CDR3 has 13 residues. Germline lookup yields CDR1 MNHEY and CDR2 SVGEGT. In DNA form, the CDR3 reads TGTGCCAGCGGTTCCCGGGACGGCTACGAGCAGTACTTC. It translates to CASGSRDGYEQYF.

A remark on this clonotype: A much more abundant neighbour one base away suggests this may be a read error. The CDR3 sequence is CTSSLVPGTGGTEAFF. CDR3 sequence (DNA): TGTACCAGCAGCTTAGTCCCCGGGACAGGGGGCACTGAAGCTTTCTTT. The chain links TRBV13 to TRBJ1-1; 11 nucleotides align to TRBD1. Looked up from germline, CDR1 is PRHDT and CDR2 is FYEKMQ (reference sequence). The length of the CDR3 is 16 residues.

Many counts were recorded for this clonotype. V is TRBV29-1 and J is TRBJ2-5; D possibly corresponds to TRBD2 (6 bases). V was clipped by 6 bases and J by 5 bases, with 16 bases between them. The CDR3 is made up of 13 amino acids. Germline V CDR1 and CDR2: SQVTM, ANQGSEA. CDR3 bases: TGCAGCGTCCCTCGGGACTTCTCGGAGACCCAGTACTTC. Translating gives CSVPRDFSETQYF. The full variable domain, its missing parts supplied by reference TRBV29-1 and TRBJ2-5, is SAVISQKPSRDICQRGTSLTIQCQVDSQVTMMFWYRQQPGQSLTLIATANQGSEATYESGFVIDKFPISRPNLTFSTLTVSNMSPEDSSIYLCSVPRDFSETQYFGPGTRLLVL.

Comments on this clonotype: One base away lies a much larger clone, so this may be a sequencing read error. This CDR3 is missing its conserved last phenylalanine or tryptophan, likely due to a read error. For the CDR3, the DNA is TGTGCCAGTAGTATAGATCGGCTAGCGGATACGAACACCGGGGAGCTGTTTCTT. As protein: CASSIDRLADTNTGELFL. The V call is TRBV19, the J call TRBJ2-2, with 7 bases lining up with TRBD2. In germline, CDR1 is LNHDA, CDR2 SQIVND (reference sequence). J was trimmed by 0 bases and V by 0 bases; bases with no gene match: 7. This CDR3 spans 18 amino acids.

Worth noting for this clonotype: The junction departs from germline at one end; a sequencing error may be responsible. The J gene is TRBJ2-1, the V gene TRBV14, with TRBD2 matching 8 bases. CDR3 size: 16 residues. Germline V gives CDR1 SGHDN, CDR2 FVKESK. The CDR3 sequence is CASSQRIAGSYNGQFF. CDR3 in DNA: TGTGCCAGCAGCCAGCGGATAGCGGGATCCTACAATGGGCAGTTCTTC.

This clonotype came up a few times. The genes are TRBV21-1 and TRBJ1-4; TRBD1, the table's D call, lacks a check against the DNA. TRBV21-1 is tagged as a pseudogene. CDR3 length: 16 residues. The CDR3: CASSPRTGATNEKLFF. The CDR3 DNA reads as TGTGCCAGCAGCCCGCGGACGGGAGCAACTAATGAAAAACTGTTTTTT.

This clonotype was detected only a few times. A junction end diverges from the germline sequence, so it may reflect a read error. The chain has TRBV4-1 and TRBJ2-5, with D tentatively TRBD1 (6 bases). Germline CDR1 and CDR2: MGHRA and YSYEKL. The CDR3 sequence is 13 residues long. In nucleotides, the CDR3 is TGCGCCAGCAGCCACCCAGGGGAAGAGACCCAGTGCTTC. It codes for CASSHPGEETQCF.